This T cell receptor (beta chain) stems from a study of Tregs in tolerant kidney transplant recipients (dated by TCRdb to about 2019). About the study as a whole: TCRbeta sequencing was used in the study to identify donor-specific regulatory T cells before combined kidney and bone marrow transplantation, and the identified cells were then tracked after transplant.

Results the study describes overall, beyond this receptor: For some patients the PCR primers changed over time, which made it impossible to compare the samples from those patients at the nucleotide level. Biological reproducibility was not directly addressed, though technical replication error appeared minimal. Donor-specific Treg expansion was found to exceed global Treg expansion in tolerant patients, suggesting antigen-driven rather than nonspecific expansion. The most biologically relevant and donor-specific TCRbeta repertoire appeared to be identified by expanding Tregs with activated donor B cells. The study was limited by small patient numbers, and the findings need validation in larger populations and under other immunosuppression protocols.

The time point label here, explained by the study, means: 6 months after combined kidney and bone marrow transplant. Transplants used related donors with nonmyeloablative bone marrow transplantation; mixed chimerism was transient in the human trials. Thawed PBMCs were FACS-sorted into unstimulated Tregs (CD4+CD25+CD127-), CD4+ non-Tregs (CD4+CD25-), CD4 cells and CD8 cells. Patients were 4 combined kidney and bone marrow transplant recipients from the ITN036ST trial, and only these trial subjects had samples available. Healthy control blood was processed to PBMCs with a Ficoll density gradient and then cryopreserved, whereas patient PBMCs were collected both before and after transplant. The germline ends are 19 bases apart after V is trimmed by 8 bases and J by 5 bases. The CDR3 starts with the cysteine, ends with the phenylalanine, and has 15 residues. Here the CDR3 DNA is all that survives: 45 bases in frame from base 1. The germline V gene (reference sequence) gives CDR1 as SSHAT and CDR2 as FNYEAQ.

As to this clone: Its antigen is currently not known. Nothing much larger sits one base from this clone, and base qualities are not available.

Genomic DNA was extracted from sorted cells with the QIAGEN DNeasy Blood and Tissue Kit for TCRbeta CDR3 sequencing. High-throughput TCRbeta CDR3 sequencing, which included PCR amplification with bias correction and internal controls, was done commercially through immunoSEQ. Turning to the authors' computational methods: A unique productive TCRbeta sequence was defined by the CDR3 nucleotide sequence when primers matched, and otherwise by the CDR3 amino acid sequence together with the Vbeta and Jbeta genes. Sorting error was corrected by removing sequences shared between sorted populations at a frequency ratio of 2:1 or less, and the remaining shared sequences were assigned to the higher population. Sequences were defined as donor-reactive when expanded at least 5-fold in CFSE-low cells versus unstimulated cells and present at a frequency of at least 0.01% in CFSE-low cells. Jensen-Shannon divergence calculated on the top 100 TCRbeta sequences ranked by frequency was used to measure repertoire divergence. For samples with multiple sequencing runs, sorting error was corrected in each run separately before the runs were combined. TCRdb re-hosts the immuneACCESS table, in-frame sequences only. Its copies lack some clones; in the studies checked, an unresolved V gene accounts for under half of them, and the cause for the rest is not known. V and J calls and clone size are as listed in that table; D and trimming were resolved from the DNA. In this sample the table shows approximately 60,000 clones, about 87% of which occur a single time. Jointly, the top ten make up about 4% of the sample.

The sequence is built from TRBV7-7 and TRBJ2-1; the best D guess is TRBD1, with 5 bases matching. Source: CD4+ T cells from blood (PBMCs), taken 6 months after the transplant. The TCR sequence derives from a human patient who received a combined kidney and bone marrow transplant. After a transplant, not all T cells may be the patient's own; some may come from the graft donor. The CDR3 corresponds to CASLPVQGADNEQFF. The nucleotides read TGTGCCAGCCTGCCCGTCCAGGGTGCGGACAATGAGCAGTTCTTC.